This is a list of T cell receptor beta chains from one sample in a study of blood T cell repertoires in COVID-19. Sequenced by immunoSEQ multiplex PCR; TCRdb stores in-frame clones only, minus some. Among some 60,000 clones listed, roughly 71% were seen once. Sequenced: peripheral blood. The receptors were gathered from a human donor in a cohort sampled during active COVID-19. The CDR3 runs from the conserved cysteine through the conserved F or W. D genes are given only for firm matches. Size is stated for part of the rows, as once, few or many counts, or as a class when the clone is expanded.

V gene	D gene	clone size	J gene	CDR3 protein	CDR3 DNA
TRBV4-1	TRBD1	-	TRBJ2-5	CASSQVGTGGSETQYF	TGCGCCAGCAGCCAAGTGGGGACAGGGGGCTCTGAGACCCAGTACTTC
TRBV4-2	TRBD2	-	TRBJ2-5	CASSQTGLAGGQKTQYF	TGTGCCAGCAGCCAAACGGGACTAGCGGGGGGGCAGAAGACCCAGTACTTC
TRBV10-3	-	-	TRBJ1-4	CAIGPAGEKLFF	TGTGCCATAGGCCCTGCGGGTGAAAAACTGTTTTTT
TRBV5-6	-	-	TRBJ2-1	CASTSGAINEQFF	TGTGCCAGCACGTCAGGGGCGATCAATGAGCAGTTCTTC
TRBV5-1	TRBD1	-	TRBJ2-5	CASSSGDRGRETQYF	TGCGCCAGCAGCTCTGGGGACAGGGGGCGGGAGACCCAGTACTTC
TRBV20-1	-	-	TRBJ1-5	CSASSGVQPQHF	TGCAGTGCTAGTTCCGGGGTGCAGCCCCAGCATTTT
TRBV19	TRBD1	few	TRBJ2-4	CASFRQGENIQYF	TGTGCCAGTTTTCGACAGGGCGAAAACATTCAGTACTTC
TRBV7-6	TRBD1	-	TRBJ1-4	CASSLQAGGTGEKLFF	TGTGCCAGCAGCTTACAAGCCGGTGGGACAGGTGAAAAACTGTTTTTT
TRBV19	TRBD1	-	TRBJ1-3	CASSLTGTGGGNTIYF	TGTGCCAGTAGTCTCACCGGGACAGGTGGCGGAAACACCATATATTTT
TRBV7-9	-	-	TRBJ2-7	CASSPAYEQYF	TGTGCCAGCAGCCCAGCCTACGAGCAGTACTTC
TRBV7-2	-	-	TRBJ2-5	CASSSWAGETQYF	TGTGCCAGCAGCTCCTGGGCGGGCGAGACCCAGTACTTC
TRBV11-2	-	-	TRBJ1-1	CASSLARQTEAFF	TGTGCCAGCAGCTTAGCCCGCCAGACTGAAGCTTTCTTT
TRBV7-9	TRBD1	few	TRBJ1-6	CASSLGQGGSPLHF	TGTGCCAGCAGCTTAGGACAGGGTGGTTCACCCCTCCACTTT
TRBV9	TRBD1	few	TRBJ1-3	CASSPGTGGSSGNTIYF	TGTGCCAGCAGCCCCGGGACAGGGGGTAGCTCTGGAAACACCATATATTTT
TRBV18	TRBD1	-	TRBJ1-6	CASSRTGGGNSPLHF	TGTGCCAGCTCTCGCACAGGGGGCGGGAATTCACCCCTCCACTTT
TRBV29-1	-	-	TRBJ2-1	CSVSQGRGNEQFF	TGCAGCGTTTCGCAGGGCCGAGGCAATGAGCAGTTCTTC
TRBV7-9	-	-	TRBJ2-1	CASSYYNEQFF	TGTGCCAGCAGTTATTACAATGAGCAGTTCTTC
TRBV5-5	-	-	TRBJ1-6	CASSSIDRRNSPLHF	TGTGCCAGCAGCTCCATAGACAGGCGGAATTCACCCCTCCACTTT
TRBV2	-	-	TRBJ2-7	CASSVGRGYEQYF	TGTGCCAGCAGTGTTGGCAGGGGATACGAGCAGTACTTC
TRBV19	-	-	TRBJ2-3	CASSIGGRLTDTQYF	TGTGCCAGTAGTATAGGGGGCAGACTCACAGATACGCAGTATTTT
TRBV6-2/TRBV6-3	TRBD2	-	TRBJ2-2	CASSPRTSGGPGELFF	TGTGCCAGCAGTCCGCGGACTAGCGGGGGGCCCGGGGAGCTGTTTTTT
TRBV5-1	TRBD2	-	TRBJ2-5	CASSQIAGGRETQYF	TGCGCCAGCAGCCAAATAGCGGGGGGGCGAGAGACCCAGTACTTC
TRBV14	-	-	TRBJ1-1	CASSSTPAPRMRNTEAFF	TGTGCCAGCAGCTCGACCCCCGCCCCGCGGATGAGGAACACTGAAGCTTTCTTT